Presented here are 29 T cell receptor beta chains from one specimen sequenced in a study of blood T cell repertoires in COVID-19. The method was immunoSEQ multiplex PCR; TCRdb's version includes in-frame clones alone and lacks a portion of them. The repertoire holds tens of thousands of clones, with roughly 82% as singletons. What was sequenced was peripheral blood. The receptors derive from a woman aged 55 to 70 with acute or convalescent COVID-19.

The V gene is TRBV19, the J gene TRBJ1-1, with no clear D. CDR1 and CDR2 (germline): LNHDA, SQIVND (reference sequence). The CDR3 sequence is 13 residues long. Trimming removed 7 bases at V and 8 bases at J, with 17 bases between. CDR3 DNA: TGTGCCAGTATCCGAGGGCAGGCAGGAGAAGCTTTCTTT. Amino acid sequence: CASIRGQAGEAFF.

This rearrangement joins TRBV7-2 to TRBJ2-1, with 7 bases fitting TRBD2. V lost 6 bases and J lost 1; bases outside the gene matches: 9. This CDR3 has 16 residues. Germline V CDR1 and CDR2: SGHTA, FQGNSA. CDR3 loop: CASSIQPSGSYNEQFF. The CDR3, as DNA: TGTGCCAGCAGTATTCAGCCTAGCGGTTCCTACAATGAGCAGTTCTTC.

J is TRBJ1-3 and V is TRBV7-8; D possibly corresponds to TRBD1 (6 bases). Germline lookup yields CDR1 SGHVS and CDR2 FQNEAQ. CDR3 length equals 16 residues. V was shortened by 5 bases and J by 4 bases, with 18 bases between the two germline ends. This CDR3 reads CASSALQGDSGNTIYF. The CDR3 region has the DNA TGTGCCAGCAGCGCACTACAGGGAGATTCGGGAAACACCATATATTTT.

The chain couples TRBV2 to TRBJ1-6; D remains unclear. Germline CDR1 SNHLY, CDR2 FYNNEI. Trimming left V 5 bases short and J 7 bases short, with 9 bases between. The CDR3 totals 13 residues. As DNA, the CDR3 is TGTGCCAGCAGTCCGGGTTGGAATTCACCCCTCCACTTT. This gives the protein CASSPGWNSPLHF.

This sequence joins TRBV29-1 and TRBJ1-1, with 7 bases aligning to TRBD1. The CDR3 runs 12 residues. V shed 7 bases and J 6 bases; nucleotides not matched to a gene: 8. Germline values: CDR1 SQVTM, CDR2 ANQGSEA. CDR3 nucleotides: TGCAGCGGGGGGGGACAGCCACCTGAAGCTTTCTTT. Translated: CSGGGQPPEAFF.

This chain joins TRBV5-1 and TRBJ2-7; D remains ambiguous. Per germline, CDR1 SGHRS and CDR2 YFSETQ. The CDR3 runs to 19 residues. The V gene lost 3 bases and the J gene lost 1 base, with 26 bases spanning the gap. CDR3 in DNA: TGCGCCAGCAGCTCCCAGAGCCGCAGGAACGTCACCTCTTCCTACGAGCAGTACTTC. Amino acid sequence: CASSSQSRRNVTSSYEQYF. The full variable domain, completed using reference TRBV5-1 and TRBJ2-7, is KAGVTQTPRYLIKTRGQQVTLSCSPISGHRSVSWYQQTPGQGLQFLFEYFSETQRNKGNFPGRFSGRQFSNSRSEMNVSTLELGDSALYLCASSSQSRRNVTSSYEQYFGPGTRLTVT.

The V call is TRBV30, the J call TRBJ1-2; TRBD1 agrees at 8 bases. The junction had 8 bases not matched to a gene; V was cut back by 7 bases and J by 7 bases. Germline V gene data show CDR1 as GTSNPN and CDR2 as SVGIG (reference sequence). CDR3 length equals 12 residues. The CDR3 sequence: CASDGTGRGYTF. DNA of the CDR3: TGTGCCTCGGACGGGACAGGTCGTGGCTACACCTTC. Full variable domain (missing parts from reference TRBV30 and TRBJ1-2): SQTIHQWPATLVQPVGSPLSLECTVEGTSNPNLYWYRQAAGRGLQLLFYSVGIGQISSEVPQNLSASRPQDRQFILSSKKLLLSDSGFYLCASDGTGRGYTFGSGTRLTVV.

The chain couples TRBV3-1 (or the pseudogene TRBV3-2) to TRBJ2-7; 7 nucleotides line up with TRBD1. The trim removed 7 bases at V and 4 bases at J, leaving 10 bases unmatched. This CDR3 is built from 14 residues. Per the germline V gene, CDR1 is LGHDT and CDR2 is YNNKEL (reference sequence). The CDR3, as DNA: TGTGCCAGCACCGCCGGGACAGTCTGGTACGAGCAGTACTTC. Translating gives CASTAGTVWYEQYF.

The chain joins TRBV18 to TRBJ1-4, with TRBD1 as a possible D gene (6 bases). V was shortened by 6 bases and J by 8 bases, with 19 bases between the two germline ends. This CDR3 has 15 residues. Germline CDR1 reads KGHSH; CDR2 reads LQKENI. The DNA for the CDR3 is TGTGCCAGCTCCCCCGACCAGGGGTCGGGGGAAAAACTGTTTTTT. Translated: CASSPDQGSGEKLFF.

This rearrangement joins TRBV9 to TRBJ1-3, with 12 nucleotides matching TRBD1. This CDR3 comprises 19 residues. V lost 4 bases, J lost 4 bases, and 15 bases stayed unmatched. Germline CDR1 and CDR2: SGDLS and YYNGEE. CDR3 in DNA: TGTGCCAGCAGCACCGGGGGACAGGGGGCCCTACATCCGGGAAACACCATATATTTT. Translated, it gives CASSTGGQGALHPGNTIYF.

The genes are TRBV11-2 and TRBJ2-1; 9 bases match TRBD2. V was clipped by 3 bases and J by 8 bases; unmatched bases: 5. The germline V gene encodes CDR1 SGHAT and CDR2 FQNNGV. The CDR3 loop spans 14 amino acids. The CDR3 here is CASSLAPSGDEQFF. The CDR3 region has the DNA TGTGCCAGCAGCTTGGCCCCTAGCGGGGATGAGCAGTTCTTC.

V and J are TRBV5-8 and TRBJ1-6, with TRBD1 matching 7 bases. This CDR3 region has 14 residues. Losses at the gene ends were 6 bases for V and 3 bases for J; bases not matched to a gene: 3. Germline CDR1 reads SGHTS; CDR2 reads YDEGEE. The CDR3 loop is CASTWDSYNSPLHF. The DNA of the CDR3 is TGTGCCAGCACGTGGGACAGCTATAATTCACCCCTCCACTTT.

The chain carries TRBV7-9 and TRBJ1-2; D uncertain. CDR3 length equals 15 residues. CDR1 and CDR2 from the germline V gene are SEHNR and FQNEAQ (reference sequence). V shed 5 bases and J shed 2 bases, with 15 bases lying between them. The CDR3 sequence: CASSPWVGSNYGYTF. The DNA of the CDR3 is TGTGCCAGCAGCCCGTGGGTAGGGAGCAACTATGGCTACACCTTC.

The table lists this clone with a count of one. The chain carries TRBV27 and TRBJ2-2, with a tentative D call TRBD2 (5 bases). CDR3 size: 17 residues. Looked up from germline, CDR1 is MNHEY and CDR2 is SMNVEV (reference sequence). The V end was cut by 7 bases, the J end by 1 base, with 19 bases between. In DNA form, the CDR3 reads TGTGCCAGCACCTTCCGTGGCAGAGAGGGGAACACCGGGGAGCTGTTTTTT. Its protein is CASTFRGREGNTGELFF.

The chain uses TRBV6-6 and TRBJ2-1; 8 nucleotides align to TRBD2. The V and J ends lost 5 bases and 7 bases, in that order; junction bases with no gene match: 7. There are 14 residues in the CDR3. Germline V gene data show CDR1 as MNHNY and CDR2 as SVGAGI (reference sequence). The DNA of the CDR3 is TGTGCCAGCAGTCTCGGGGGGGCCGGGAATGAGCAGTTCTTC. This codes for CASSLGGAGNEQFF.

This clone was counted only a few times. CDR3 amino acids: CASSGWGGTEQFF. DNA of the CDR3: TGTGCCAGCAGCGGTTGGGGGGGAACGGAGCAGTTCTTC. This sequence joins TRBV9 and TRBJ2-1, with TRBD2 matching 7 bases. CDR3 size: 13 residues. With 3 bases clipped from V and 10 bases from J, the junction kept 7 bases outside the gene matches. Germline assignment: CDR1 SGDLS and CDR2 YYNGEE. Full variable domain (outside the CDR3, taken from reference TRBV9 and TRBJ2-1): DSGVTQTPKHLITATGQRVTLRCSPRSGDLSVYWYQQSLDQGLQFLIQYYNGEERAKGNILERFSAQQFPDLHSELNLSSLELGDSALYFCASSGWGGTEQFFGPGTRLTVL.

The chain recombines TRBV7-9 with TRBJ1-6; the D is unclear. V was clipped by 2 bases and J by 6 bases, with 11 bases between them. This CDR3 is 15 amino acids long. Germline CDR1 is SEHNR and CDR2 is FQNEAQ (reference sequence). The CDR3 loop is CASSLQPGANSPLHF. The CDR3 nucleotides read TGTGCCAGCAGCTTACAGCCAGGCGCTAATTCACCCCTCCACTTT.

V is TRBV11-3 and J is TRBJ2-2; maybe TRBD1 (5 bases). The CDR3 covers 18 residues. The germline V gene encodes CDR1 SGHNT and CDR2 YENEEA. Trimming removed 0 bases from V and 2 bases from J, with 16 bases in between. The DNA of the CDR3 is TGTGCCAGCAGCTTAGATAAGCAAGAGACAGCTAACACCGGGGAGCTGTTTTTT. It codes for CASSLDKQETANTGELFF.

For the CDR3, the DNA is TGCAGCGCTCGCAGGGAGGGTTTAACTAATGAAAAACTGTTTTTT. Its translation is CSARREGLTNEKLFF. The chain couples TRBV29-1 to TRBJ1-4, with D possibly TRBD1 on 5 matching bases. Germline V gene lookup returns CDR1 SQVTM and CDR2 ANQGSEA. Trimming shortened V by 7 bases and J by 1 base, and 16 bases separated the two germline ends. This CDR3 region has 15 residues.

This clone has just a few counts. This rearrangement joins TRBV4-1 to TRBJ2-7; 8 nucleotides align to TRBD2. CDR1 and CDR2 (germline): MGHRA, YSYEKL. This CDR3 region has 15 residues. The J segment lost 2 bases and the V segment lost 0 bases, leaving 3 bases of the junction unmatched. For the CDR3, the DNA is TGCGCCAGCAGCCAAGATCCGGGGGGGCCCTACGAGCAGTACTTC. This translates into CASSQDPGGPYEQYF.

The genes are TRBV19 and TRBJ1-6; 10 positions agree with TRBD1. Germline V gene lookup returns CDR1 LNHDA and CDR2 SQIVND (reference sequence). The CDR3 has 16 amino acids. V dropped 4 bases and J dropped 1; count of bases not matched to a gene: 1. The CDR3 sequence is CASSRDRGSYNSPLHF. Here the CDR3 DNA reads TGTGCCAGTAGTAGGGACAGGGGATCCTATAATTCACCCCTCCACTTT.

The chain combines TRBV5-5 with TRBJ2-3; TRBD2 agrees at 8 bases. The length of the CDR3 is 14 residues. V was clipped by 0 bases and J by 6 bases; unmatched bases: 3. Germline loops: CDR1 SGHKS, CDR2 YYEKEE (reference sequence). This chain's CDR3 is CASSLVLAADTQYF. As DNA, the CDR3 is TGTGCCAGCAGCTTGGTACTAGCGGCGGATACGCAGTATTTT.

The chain's CDR3 is CACAGGYEQYF. CDR3 nucleotide sequence: TGTGCCTGTGCAGGCGGGTACGAGCAGTACTTC. The chain employs TRBV30 and TRBJ2-7; possibly TRBD2 for D (5 bases). This CDR3 is built from 11 residues. From germline, CDR1 is GTSNPN and CDR2 SVGIG (reference sequence). V shed 6 bases and J shed 4 bases, with 10 bases lying between them.

This clone turned up a few times. The chain joins TRBV6-6 to TRBJ1-5; no definite D call. Trimming removed 5 bases from V and 6 bases from J, with 17 bases in between. The CDR3 is 15 amino acids. Germline CDR1 reads MNHNY; CDR2 reads SVGAGI (reference sequence). The CDR3 is CASSHQSRGTQPQHF. DNA of the CDR3: TGTGCCAGCAGTCACCAGTCCCGGGGAACTCAGCCCCAGCATTTT.

This sequence joins TRBV5-6 and TRBJ2-7, with 9 bases fitting TRBD2. Germline assignment: CDR1 SGHDT and CDR2 YYEEEE. The CDR3 contains 15 residues. V trimming: 4 bases; J trimming: 2 bases; junction bases outside the gene matches: 7. Here the CDR3 reads CASSQRLAEPYEQYF. CDR3 nucleotides: TGTGCCAGCAGCCAAAGACTAGCGGAGCCCTACGAGCAGTACTTC. Together with reference TRBV5-6 and TRBJ2-7, the CDR3 gives the full variable domain: DAGVTQSPTHLIKTRGQQVTLRCSPKSGHDTVSWYQQALGQGPQFIFQYYEEEERQRGNFPDRFSGHQFPNYSSELNVNALLLGDSALYLCASSQRLAEPYEQYFGPGTRLTVT.

Details on this clone: Distinct nucleotide sequences in the sample also encode this CDR3. The rearrangement uses TRBV27 and TRBJ2-6; perhaps TRBD2 as D (5 bases). The length of the CDR3 is 14 residues. V gave up 5 bases and J gave up 0 bases, with 5 bases separating them. Germline-derived CDR1 and CDR2 are MNHEY and SMNVEV (reference sequence). This CDR3 is CASSRDSGANVLTF. Written as DNA, the CDR3 is TGTGCCAGCAGTCGGGACTCTGGGGCCAACGTCCTGACTTTC. The full variable domain, completed using reference TRBV27 and TRBJ2-6, is EAQVTQNPRYLITVTGKKLTVTCSQNMNHEYMSWYRQDPGLGLRQIYYSMNVEVTDKGDVPEGYKVSRKEKRNFPLILESPSPNQTSLYFCASSRDSGANVLTFGAGSRLTVL.

The chain uses TRBV19 and TRBJ1-2; unclear D gene. The CDR3 loop spans 14 amino acids. Between the trimmed V and J ends, which lost 6 bases and 3 bases, there was a span of 14 bases. CDR1 is LNHDA and CDR2 is SQIVND in the germline V gene (reference sequence). CDR3 amino acids: CASSSTGTHYGYTF. Here the CDR3 DNA reads TGTGCCAGTAGCTCAACGGGAACTCACTATGGCTACACCTTC.

The rearrangement uses TRBV29-1 and TRBJ1-1; D might be TRBD1 (5 bases). The CDR3 extends over 12 amino acids. The V and J ends lost 7 bases and 1 base respectively, with 10 bases between them. Per the germline V gene, CDR1 is SQVTM and CDR2 is ANQGSEA. CDR3 in amino acids: CSAGTGNTEAFF. In nucleotides, the CDR3 is TGCAGCGCCGGGACTGGGAACACTGAAGCTTTCTTT.

The V and J genes are TRBV7-8 and TRBJ1-2, with D uncertain. The CDR3 has 12 residues. The ends were cut back, 5 bases at V and 9 bases at J, with 13 bases in the middle. Germline CDR1 SGHVS, CDR2 FQNEAQ. This chain's CDR3 is CASSPYGQSYTF. The CDR3 region has the DNA TGTGCCAGCAGCCCCTATGGGCAAAGCTACACCTTC.